Listed below are T cell receptor beta chains from one sample, sequenced in a study of T cell responses to AZD1222 COVID-19 vaccine. Some clones are missing from TCRdb's copy, which holds only in-frame ones; the method was immunoSEQ multiplex PCR. The sample consists of around 99,000 clones, roughly nine tenths of them appearing once. This sample comprised peripheral blood, obtained on day 0 of AZD1222 vaccination. The receptors stem from an adult in good health. Both conserved end residues are part of each CDR3. Fields, in order: V gene, D gene, J gene, clone size, CDR3 protein, CDR3 DNA. The D gene is left open where the match is weak. Expanded clones are given a class, and other clones once, few, many or no size at all.

TRBV11-2	NA	TRBJ2-1	NA	CASSTSLTGNEQFF	TGTGCCAGCAGCACATCCTTAACAGGGAATGAGCAGTTCTTC
TRBV11-3	NA	TRBJ2-2	NA	CAKTLRGYPGELFF	TGTGCCAAAACGCTCAGGGGTTACCCCGGGGAGCTGTTTTTT
TRBV3-1/TRBV3-2	NA	TRBJ1-6	few	CASSQGTTGRGYNSPLHF	TGTGCCAGCAGCCAAGGAACTACAGGGAGGGGATATAATTCACCCCTCCACTTT
TRBV6-2/TRBV6-3	NA	TRBJ2-1	NA	CASSYWGGASYNEQFF	TGTGCCAGCAGTTACTGGGGCGGAGCCTCCTACAATGAGCAGTTCTTC
TRBV7-2	TRBD2	TRBJ2-5	NA	CASSLGLAGGRETQYF	TGTGCCAGCAGCTTAGGTCTAGCGGGGGGGCGGGAGACCCAGTACTTC
TRBV7-9	NA	TRBJ1-3	few	CASSSQGTASSGNTIYF	TGTGCCAGCAGCTCACAGGGAACGGCGAGCTCTGGAAACACCATATATTTT
TRBV18	NA	TRBJ1-1	NA	CASSPRQEAPEAFF	TGTGCCAGCTCACCACGGCAGGAAGCCCCTGAAGCTTTCTTT
TRBV24-1	NA	TRBJ2-7	once	CATSDPGTYEQYF	TGTGCCACCAGTGACCCCGGTACCTACGAGCAGTACTTC
TRBV9	TRBD1	TRBJ2-7	once	CASSFGQGAHYEQYF	TGTGCCAGCAGCTTCGGACAGGGGGCTCACTACGAGCAGTACTTC
TRBV30	TRBD1	TRBJ1-5	few	CAWSVGQGSHQPQHF	TGTGCCTGGAGTGTAGGACAGGGGTCACATCAGCCCCAGCATTTT
TRBV9	NA	TRBJ1-1	NA	CASSVVSGNTEAFF	TGCGCCAGCAGCGTAGTTTCGGGGAACACTGAAGCTTTCTTT
TRBV6-2/TRBV6-3	TRBD1	TRBJ1-1	few	CASSYPPMAGTEGNTEAFF	TGTGCCAGCAGTTACCCCCCGATGGCTGGGACAGAGGGGAACACTGAAGCTTTCTTT
TRBV19	TRBD1	TRBJ1-4	NA	CASSIPGQALNEKLFF	TGTGCCAGTAGTATTCCGGGACAGGCCCTAAATGAAAAACTGTTTTTT
TRBV7-9	NA	TRBJ1-4	NA	CASQDTLTTNEKLFF	TGTGCCAGCCAAGACACTCTCACAACTAATGAAAAACTGTTTTTT
TRBV6-5	NA	TRBJ2-7	NA	CASRRTDYYEQYF	TGTGCCAGCAGAAGGACTGATTACTACGAGCAGTACTTC
TRBV27	NA	TRBJ1-5	NA	CASRYDTGPNQPQHF	TGTGCCAGCAGATATGATACAGGGCCCAATCAGCCCCAGCATTTT
TRBV7-3	NA	TRBJ2-2	NA	CASSFGLDGTGELFF	TGTGCCAGCAGCTTTGGTCTAGACGGCACCGGGGAGCTGTTTTTT
TRBV25-1	NA	TRBJ2-1	once	CASLDGDSPGGEQFF	TGTGCCAGCCTCGACGGGGATAGCCCGGGCGGTGAGCAGTTCTTC
TRBV4-1	NA	TRBJ1-1	NA	CASSQDGVGGPEAFF	TGCGCCAGCAGCCAAGACGGGGTGGGAGGCCCTGAAGCTTTCTTT
TRBV7-9	NA	TRBJ1-2	NA	CASSLGGYYGYTF	TGTGCCAGCAGCTTAGGGGGTTACTATGGCTACACCTTC
TRBV6-5	NA	TRBJ1-2	few	CASSSRGSYGYTF	TGTGCCAGCAGTTCTAGGGGCAGCTATGGCTACACCTTC
TRBV11-2	NA	TRBJ1-2	once	CASSLDWGPIGYGYTF	TGTGCCAGCAGCTTAGATTGGGGTCCAATAGGCTATGGTTACACCTTC